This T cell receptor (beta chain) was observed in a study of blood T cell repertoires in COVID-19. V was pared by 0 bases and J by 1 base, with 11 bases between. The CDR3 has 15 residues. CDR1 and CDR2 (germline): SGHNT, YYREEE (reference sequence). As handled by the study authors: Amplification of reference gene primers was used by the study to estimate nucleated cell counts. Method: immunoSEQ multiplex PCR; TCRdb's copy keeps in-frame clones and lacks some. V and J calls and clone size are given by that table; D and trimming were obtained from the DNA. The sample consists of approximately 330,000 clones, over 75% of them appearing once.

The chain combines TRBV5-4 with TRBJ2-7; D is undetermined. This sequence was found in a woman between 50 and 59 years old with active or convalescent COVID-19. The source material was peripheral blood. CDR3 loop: CASSLGLAKSYEQYF. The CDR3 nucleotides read TGTGCCAGCAGCTTGGGGCTGGCCAAGTCCTACGAGCAGTACTTC. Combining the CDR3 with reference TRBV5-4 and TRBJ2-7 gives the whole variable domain ETGVTQSPTHLIKTRGQQVTLRCSSQSGHNTVSWYQQALGQGPQFIFQYYREEENGRGNFPPRFSGLQFPNYSSELNVNALELDDSALYLCASSLGLAKSYEQYFGPGTRLTVT.